This TCR beta chain was captured in a study of OX40 agonist ivuxolimab in advanced cancers. About the study: Three dose-escalation patients had partial responses: one with hepatocellular carcinoma and two with cutaneous melanoma.

The CDR3 totals 14 residues. The junction had 4 bases not matched to a gene; V was cut back by 6 bases and J by 0 bases. Germline CDR1 reads MNHEY; CDR2 reads SVGAGI. Clones were read by immunoSEQ multiplex PCR, and TCRdb kept only the in-frame ones, dropping some. The repertoire holds about 91,000 clones, about nine tenths seen once, with about 1.9% in the top ten. This specimen was CD4+ or CD8+ T cells sorted from blood, taken in a trial of the OX40 agonist ivuxolimab. This clonotype originated in an adult with an advanced solid tumor such as melanoma, head and neck, liver or kidney cancer. The rearrangement joins TRBV6-5 to TRBJ2-7; TRBD1 aligns across 8 bases. CDR3 DNA sequence: TGTGCCAGCAGCCGGGACAGGTCCTCCTACGAGCAGTACTTC. Translating gives CASSRDRSSYEQYF.